This TCR beta chain comes out of a study of T cell repertoires in cytomegalovirus infection. Study in general: It can be stated that public TCR beta signatures indicated CMV infection as well as a matching HLA type. Regarding the study as a whole: Across the ex vivo response, the dominant clonotypes were HLA-C-restricted CMV-specific TCR beta clonotypes. Carriers of CMV plus the relevant HLA were identified by cumulative public TCR beta family frequency.

Remarks on this clonotype: What it binds is not known.

Each CDR3 protein is one row after TCRdb ran MiXCR on the reads. The profile covers fewer than 350,000 distinct CDR3 sequences, with under 20% appearing a single time and 12% taken by the ten largest. The V gene lost 0 bases and the J gene lost 0 bases, with 33 bases spanning the gap. The V gene's germline CDR1 is MNHNY and CDR2 SVGAGI (reference sequence). CDR3 length: 23 amino acids. What was sequenced was PBMCs. The receptor was isolated from a human donor in good health (CMV status not recorded). Some clones in this sample may be carry-over from other donors' samples. The chain carries TRBV6-6 and TRBJ2-7, with D perhaps matching TRBD1 (8 bases). CDR3 region: CASSYSISRKGGGRDRSSYEQYF. The CDR3 nucleotides are TGTGCCAGCAGTTACTCGATTAGTCGAAAGGGCGGGGGTCGGGACAGGAGCTCCTACGAGCAGTACTTC.